The text below deals with one T cell receptor (beta chain). Its target is not known. The germline gives CDR1 SGDLS, CDR2 YYNGEE. The CDR3 consists of 14 residues. V was clipped by 5 bases and J by 6 bases; unmatched bases: 8. The source of the sample is a study of follicular helper T cells after annual influenza vaccination. Study-wide points: Recurrent ICOS+CD38+ cTfh clonotypes included tetramer and AIM influenza-specific ones.

The time point here: 2013-2014 season, 7 days after vaccination. Sorted cTfh were non-naive CD4+CXCR5+PD-1+, either ICOS+CD38+ or ICOS-CD38-. Sequencing used immunoSEQ multiplex PCR; TCRdb keeps in-frame clones, though not all of them. The profile covers 9,000 or so clones, with 83% appearing a single time and approximately 3% taken by the ten largest. The receptor's source is an adult who received the influenza vaccine. This chain uses TRBV9 with TRBJ2-1, with 7 bases aligning to TRBD1. The material sequenced was CXCR5+ CD38- circulating T follicular helper cells from blood, taken 7 days after influenza vaccination. As for subset: circulating Tfh, non-naive CD4+CXCR5+PD-1+ (ICOS+CD38+ or ICOS-CD38-). The CDR3 bases are TGTGCCAGCAGTACGTTCGCAGGGGGCAATGAGCAGTTCTTC. This gives the protein CASSTFAGGNEQFF.